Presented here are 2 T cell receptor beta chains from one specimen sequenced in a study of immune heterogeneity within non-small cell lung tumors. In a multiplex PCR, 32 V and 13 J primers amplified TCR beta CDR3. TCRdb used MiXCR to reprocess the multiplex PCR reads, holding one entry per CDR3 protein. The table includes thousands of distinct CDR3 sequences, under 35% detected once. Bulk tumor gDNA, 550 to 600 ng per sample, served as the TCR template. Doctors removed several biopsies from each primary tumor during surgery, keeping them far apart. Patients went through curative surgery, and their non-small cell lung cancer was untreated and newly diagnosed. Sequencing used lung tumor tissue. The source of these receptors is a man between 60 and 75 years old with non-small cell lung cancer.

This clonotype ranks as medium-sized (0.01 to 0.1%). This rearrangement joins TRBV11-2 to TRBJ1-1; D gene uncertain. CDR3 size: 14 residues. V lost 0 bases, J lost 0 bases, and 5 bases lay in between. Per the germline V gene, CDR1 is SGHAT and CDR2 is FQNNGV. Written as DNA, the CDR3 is TGTGCCAGCAGCTTAGAATTAGTGAACACTGAAGCTTTCTTT. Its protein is CASSLELVNTEAFF.

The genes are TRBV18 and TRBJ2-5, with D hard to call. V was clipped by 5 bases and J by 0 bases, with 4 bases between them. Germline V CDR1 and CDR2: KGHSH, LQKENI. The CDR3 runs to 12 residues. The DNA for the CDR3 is TGTGCCAGCTCAAGGGACCAAGAGACCCAGTACTTC. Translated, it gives CASSRDQETQYF.